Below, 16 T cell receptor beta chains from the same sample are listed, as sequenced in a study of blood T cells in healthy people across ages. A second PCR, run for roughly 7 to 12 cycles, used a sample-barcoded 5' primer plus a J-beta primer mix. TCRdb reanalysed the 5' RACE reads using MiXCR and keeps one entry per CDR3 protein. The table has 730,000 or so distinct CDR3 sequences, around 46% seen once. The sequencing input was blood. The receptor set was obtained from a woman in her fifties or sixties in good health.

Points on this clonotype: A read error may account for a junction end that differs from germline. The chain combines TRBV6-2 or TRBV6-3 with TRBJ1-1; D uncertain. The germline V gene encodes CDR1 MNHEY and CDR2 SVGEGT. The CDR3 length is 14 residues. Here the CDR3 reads CASGYVRWNTEAFF. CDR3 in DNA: TGTGCCAGCGGTTACGTCAGGTGGAACACTGAAGCTTTCTTT.

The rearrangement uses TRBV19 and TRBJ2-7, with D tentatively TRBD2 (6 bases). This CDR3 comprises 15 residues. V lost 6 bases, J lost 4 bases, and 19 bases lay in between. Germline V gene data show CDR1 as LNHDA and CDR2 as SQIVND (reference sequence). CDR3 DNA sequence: TGTGCCAGTAGGCGGTGGTCGGGGGACGGTTACGAGCAGTACTTC. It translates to CASRRWSGDGYEQYF.

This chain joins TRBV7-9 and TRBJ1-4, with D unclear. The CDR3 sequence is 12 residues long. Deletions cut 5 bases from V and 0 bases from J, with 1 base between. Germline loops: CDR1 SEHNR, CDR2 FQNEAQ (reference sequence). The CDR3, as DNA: TGTGCCAGCAGCACAACTAATGAAAAACTGTTTTTT. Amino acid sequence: CASSTTNEKLFF.

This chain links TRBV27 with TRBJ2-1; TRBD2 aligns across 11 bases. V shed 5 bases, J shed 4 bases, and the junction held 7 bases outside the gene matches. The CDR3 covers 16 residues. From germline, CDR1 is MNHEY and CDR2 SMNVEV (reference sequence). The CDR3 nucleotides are TGTGCCAGCAGTCCGTTAGCGGGAGGGCGGTACAATGAGCAGTTCTTC. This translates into CASSPLAGGRYNEQFF.

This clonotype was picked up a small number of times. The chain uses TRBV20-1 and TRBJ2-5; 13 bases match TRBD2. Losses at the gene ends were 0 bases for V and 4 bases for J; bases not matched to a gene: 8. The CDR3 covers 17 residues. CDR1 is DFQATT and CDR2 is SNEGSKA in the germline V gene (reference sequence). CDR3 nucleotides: TGCAGTGCTAGAGATCGGACTAGCGGGAGCGTAGGAGAGACCCAGTACTTC. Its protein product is CSARDRTSGSVGETQYF.

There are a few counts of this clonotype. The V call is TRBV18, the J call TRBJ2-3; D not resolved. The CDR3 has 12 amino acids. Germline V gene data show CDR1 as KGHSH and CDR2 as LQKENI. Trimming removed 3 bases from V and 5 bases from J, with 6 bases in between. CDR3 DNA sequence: TGTGCCAGCTCACCGAAGGGAGATACGCAGTATTTT. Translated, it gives CASSPKGDTQYF.

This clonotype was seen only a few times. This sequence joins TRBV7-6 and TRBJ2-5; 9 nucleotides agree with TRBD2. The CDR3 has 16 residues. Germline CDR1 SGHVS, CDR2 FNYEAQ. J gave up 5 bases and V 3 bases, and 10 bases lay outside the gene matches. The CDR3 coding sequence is TGTGCCAGCAGCTTCGGGTCGGGACTAGCCTCCGAGACCCAGTACTTC. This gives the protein CASSFGSGLASETQYF. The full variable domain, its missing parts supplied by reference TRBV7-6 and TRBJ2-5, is GAGVSQSPRYKVTKRGQDVALRCDPISGHVSLYWYRQALGQGPEFLTYFNYEAQQDKSGLPNDRFSAERPEGSISTLTIQRTEQRDSAMYRCASSFGSGLASETQYFGPGTRLLVL.

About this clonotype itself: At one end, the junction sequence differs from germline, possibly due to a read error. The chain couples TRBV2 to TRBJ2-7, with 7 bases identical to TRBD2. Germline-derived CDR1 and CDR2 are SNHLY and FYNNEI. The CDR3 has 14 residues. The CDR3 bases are TGTGCCAGCAGGGAAGCGGGGCCCTCCTACGAGCAGTACTTC. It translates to CASREAGPSYEQYF.

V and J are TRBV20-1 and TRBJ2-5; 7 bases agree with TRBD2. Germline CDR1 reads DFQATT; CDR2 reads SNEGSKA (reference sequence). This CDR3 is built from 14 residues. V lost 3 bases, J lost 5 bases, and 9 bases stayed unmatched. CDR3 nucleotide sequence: TGCAGTGCTAGTGGTCAAGCGGGGCGGGAGACCCAGTACTTC. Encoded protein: CSASGQAGRETQYF.

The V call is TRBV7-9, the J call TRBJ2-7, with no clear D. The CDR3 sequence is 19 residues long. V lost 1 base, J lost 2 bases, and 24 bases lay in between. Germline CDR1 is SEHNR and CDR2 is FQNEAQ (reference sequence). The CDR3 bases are TGTGCCAGCAGCTTAGAGTCAGGATATGACTCCCTTGTAACCTACGAGCAGTACTTC. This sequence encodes CASSLESGYDSLVTYEQYF.

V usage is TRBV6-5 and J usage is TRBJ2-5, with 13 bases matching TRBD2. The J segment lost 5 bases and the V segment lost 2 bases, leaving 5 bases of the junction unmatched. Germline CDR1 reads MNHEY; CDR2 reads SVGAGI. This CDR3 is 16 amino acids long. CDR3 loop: CASSYTLAGGRETQYF. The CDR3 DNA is TGTGCCAGCAGTTACACACTAGCGGGAGGGAGGGAGACCCAGTACTTC.

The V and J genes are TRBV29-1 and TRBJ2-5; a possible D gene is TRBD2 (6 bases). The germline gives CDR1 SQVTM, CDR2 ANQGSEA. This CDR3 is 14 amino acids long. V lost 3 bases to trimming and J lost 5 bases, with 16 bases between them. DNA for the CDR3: TGCAGCGTTGACGCCACGGGGGTGACTGAGACCCAGTACTTC. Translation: CSVDATGVTETQYF. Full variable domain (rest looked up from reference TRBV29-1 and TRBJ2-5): SAVISQKPSRDICQRGTSLTIQCQVDSQVTMMFWYRQQPGQSLTLIATANQGSEATYESGFVIDKFPISRPNLTFSTLTVSNMSPEDSSIYLCSVDATGVTETQYFGPGTRLLVL.

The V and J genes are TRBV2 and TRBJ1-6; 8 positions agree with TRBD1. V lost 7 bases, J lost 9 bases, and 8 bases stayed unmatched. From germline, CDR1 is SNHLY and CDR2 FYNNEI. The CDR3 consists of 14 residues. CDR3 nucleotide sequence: TGTGCCAGCACATCACAGGGGGTTGGTTCACCCCTCCACTTT. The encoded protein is CASTSQGVGSPLHF.

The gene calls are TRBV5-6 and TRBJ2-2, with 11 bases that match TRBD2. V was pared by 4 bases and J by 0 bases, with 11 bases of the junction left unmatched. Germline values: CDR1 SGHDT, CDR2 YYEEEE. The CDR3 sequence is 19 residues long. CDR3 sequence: CASSPRRFSGRANTGELFF. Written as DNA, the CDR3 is TGTGCCAGCAGCCCCAGGAGATTTAGCGGGAGGGCGAACACCGGGGAGCTGTTTTTT.

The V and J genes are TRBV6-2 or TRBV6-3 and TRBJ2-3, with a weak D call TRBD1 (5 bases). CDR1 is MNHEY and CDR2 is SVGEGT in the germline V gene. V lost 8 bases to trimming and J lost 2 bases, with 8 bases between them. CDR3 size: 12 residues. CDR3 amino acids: CASLQDTDTQYF. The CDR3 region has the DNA TGTGCCAGCCTACAGGACACAGATACGCAGTATTTT.

Written as DNA, the CDR3 is TGCAGCGTCTTACAACCGCGGAATGAGCAGTTCTTC. Protein sequence: CSVLQPRNEQFF. The chain carries TRBV29-1 and TRBJ2-1; D is uncertain. V lost 6 bases and J lost 7, with 13 bases in between. Germline CDR1 SQVTM, CDR2 ANQGSEA. The length of the CDR3 is 12 residues.